This T cell receptor (beta chain) comes out of a study of regulatory T cells in long-lasting Graves disease. There are a few counts of this clonotype. Library construction for TCR beta used iRepertoire HTBI primers and Arm-PCR of CDR3 regions. One entry per CDR3 protein results from TCRdb running MiXCR on the multiplex PCR reads. The profile shows about 420,000 distinct CDR3 sequences, about a sixth of them singletons. Sample time point: newly diagnosed GD, antithyroid drugs for less than 3 months. PBMC-extracted RNA yielded the TCR library. This same sample was also part of a study on T cells in Graves' hyperthyroidism and ophthalmopathy.

This sample comprised peripheral blood mononuclear cells (PBMCs), obtained at new diagnosis, from a patient treated with antithyroid drugs. This TCR came from a woman younger than 30 with Graves disease.

CDR3 nucleotide sequence: TGTGCCAGCTCACCAAAAGACAGACCGAGCTCCTACGAGCAGTACTTC. This sequence encodes CASSPKDRPSSYEQYF. The genes are TRBV18 and TRBJ2-7; D possibly corresponds to TRBD1 (5 bases). This CDR3 is built from 16 residues. Germline lookup yields CDR1 KGHSH and CDR2 LQKENI. V was pared by 2 bases and J by 0 bases, with 14 bases between.